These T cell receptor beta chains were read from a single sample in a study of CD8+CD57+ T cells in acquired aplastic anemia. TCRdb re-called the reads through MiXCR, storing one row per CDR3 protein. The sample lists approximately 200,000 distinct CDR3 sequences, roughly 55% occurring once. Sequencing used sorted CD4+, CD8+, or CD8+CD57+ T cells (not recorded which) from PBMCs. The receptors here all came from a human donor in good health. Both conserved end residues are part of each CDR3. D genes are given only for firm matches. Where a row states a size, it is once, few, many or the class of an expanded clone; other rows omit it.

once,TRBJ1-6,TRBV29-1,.,CSVSGGVDNSPLHF,TGCAGCGTTTCTGGGGGAGTGGATAATTCACCCCTCCACTTT
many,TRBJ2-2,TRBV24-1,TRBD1,CATSDRRWDRGNTGELFF,TGTGCCACCAGTGATCGACGATGGGACAGGGGTAACACCGGGGAGCTGTTTTTT
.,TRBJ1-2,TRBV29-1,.,CSVDAGVKDNYGYTF,TGCAGCGTTGATGCTGGAGTAAAAGATAACTATGGCTACACCTTC
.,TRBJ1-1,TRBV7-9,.,CASSQPPATDANTEAFF,TGTGCCAGCAGCCAACCCCCCGCGACAGATGCGAACACTGAAGCTTTCTTT
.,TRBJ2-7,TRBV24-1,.,CATSDLGPYEQYF,TGTGCCACCAGTGATTTAGGACCCTACGAGCAGTACTTC
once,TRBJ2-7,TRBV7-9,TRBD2,CASSQTSGRTYEQYF,TGTGCCAGCAGCCAGACTAGCGGGAGGACCTACGAGCAGTACTTC
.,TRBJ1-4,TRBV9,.,CASSVGLLNEKLFF,TGTGCCAGCAGCGTAGGTCTGCTTAATGAAAAACTGTTTTTT
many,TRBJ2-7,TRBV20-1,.,CSARAGENRHSSYEQYF,TGCAGTGCTAGAGCGGGAGAAAATCGACATAGCTCCTACGAGCAGTACTTC
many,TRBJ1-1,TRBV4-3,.,CASSQWANTEAFF,TGCGCCAGCAGCCAATGGGCCAACACTGAAGCTTTCTTT
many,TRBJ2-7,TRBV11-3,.,CASSLGALNGEQYF,TGTGCCAGCAGCTTAGGCGCTTTAAACGGCGAGCAGTACTTC
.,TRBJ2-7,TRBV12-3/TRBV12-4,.,CASSETGTPWHEQYF,TGTGCCAGCAGCGAAACAGGGACCCCCTGGCACGAGCAGTACTTC
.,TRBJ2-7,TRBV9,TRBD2,CASSVGSGSYGEQYF,TGTGCCAGCAGCGTAGGGAGCGGGAGTTACGGCGAGCAGTACTTC
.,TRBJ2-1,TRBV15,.,CATGSSYSEQFF,TGTGCCACAGGGAGCTCCTACAGTGAGCAGTTCTTC
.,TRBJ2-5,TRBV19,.,CASSRRLVEETQYF,TGTGCCAGTAGTCGCCGACTAGTAGAGGAGACCCAGTACTTC
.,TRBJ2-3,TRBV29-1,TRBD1,CSASTGLGTDTQYF,TGCAGCGCCTCGACAGGGCTGGGCACAGATACGCAGTATTTT
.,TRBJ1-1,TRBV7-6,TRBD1,CASSMTGMNTEAFF,TGTGCCAGCAGCATGACAGGGATGAACACTGAAGCTTTCTTT
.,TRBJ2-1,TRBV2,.,CASPPRGGNEQFF,TGTGCCAGCCCCCCGAGGGGGGGCAATGAGCAGTTCTTC
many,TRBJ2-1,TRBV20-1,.,CSARDLGRPQVLEQFF,TGCAGTGCTAGAGATCTTGGCCGACCACAAGTGCTTGAGCAGTTCTTC
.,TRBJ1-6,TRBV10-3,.,CAISGAGTGNSPLHF,TGTGCCATCAGTGGCGCCGGGACGGGCAATTCACCCCTCCACTTT
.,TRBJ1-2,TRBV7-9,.,CASIPPANYGYTF,TGTGCCAGCATCCCGCCAGCTAACTATGGCTACACCTTC
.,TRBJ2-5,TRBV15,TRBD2,CATSRTTGGRIQETQYF,TGTGCCACCAGCAGAACCACAGGCGGGAGGATCCAAGAGACCCAGTACTTC
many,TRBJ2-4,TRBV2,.,CASSEAGGRNIQYF,TGTGCCAGCAGTGAAGCCGGGGGGCGGAACATTCAGTACTTC
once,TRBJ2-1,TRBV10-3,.,CASRNPPNEQFF,TGTGCCAGCAGAAACCCACCTAATGAGCAGTTCTTC
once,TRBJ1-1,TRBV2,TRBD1,CASKYPRQGGRDTEAFF,TGTGCCAGCAAGTACCCCCGACAGGGCGGCAGGGACACTGAAGCTTTCTTT
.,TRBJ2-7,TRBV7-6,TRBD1,CASSFQQGPTSYEQYF,TGTGCCAGCAGCTTTCAACAGGGGCCAACTTCCTACGAGCAGTACTTC
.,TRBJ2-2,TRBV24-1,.,CATSAPHADRHTGELFF,TGTGCCACCAGTGCCCCCCACGCTGACAGACACACCGGGGAGCTGTTTTTT
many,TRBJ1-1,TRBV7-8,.,CASSLFGGTEAFF,TGTGCCAGCAGCTTGTTCGGGGGCACTGAAGCTTTCTTT
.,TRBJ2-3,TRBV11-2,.,CASSFQRISTDTQYF,TGCGCCAGCAGCTTTCAGCGGATTAGCACAGATACGCAGTATTTT
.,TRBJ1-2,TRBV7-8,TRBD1,CASSLLQGGAAGYTF,TGTGCCAGCAGCCTCTTGCAGGGGGGGGCAGCTGGCTACACCTTC
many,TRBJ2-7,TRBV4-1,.,CASSHQTDSYEQYF,TGCGCCAGCAGCCACCAGACAGATTCCTACGAGCAGTACTTC
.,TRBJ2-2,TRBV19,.,CASSIQGLTGELFF,TGTGCCAGTAGTATCCAGGGACTCACCGGGGAGCTGTTTTTT
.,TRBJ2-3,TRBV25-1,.,CASLDSTGYRYAVPYF,TGTGCCAGCCTAGATAGTACGGGCTACAGATACGCAGTCCCGTATTTT
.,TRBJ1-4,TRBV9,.,CASGKVDEKLFF,TGTGCCAGCGGAAAGGTGGATGAAAAACTGTTTTTT
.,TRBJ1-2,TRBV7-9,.,CASSFVQNYGYTF,TGTGCCAGCAGCTTTGTACAGAACTATGGCTACACCTTC
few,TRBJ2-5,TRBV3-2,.,CASSPTSEETQYF,TGTGCCAGCAGCCCCACTAGCGAAGAGACCCAGTACTTC
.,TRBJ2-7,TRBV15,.,CATSRAQGPYEQYF,TGTGCCACCAGCAGAGCCCAGGGGCCTTACGAGCAGTACTTC
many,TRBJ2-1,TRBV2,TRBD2,CASSEGGGAYNEQFF,TGTGCCAGCAGTGAAGGCGGGGGGGCTTACAATGAGCAGTTCTTC
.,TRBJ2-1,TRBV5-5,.,CASSTDWNNEQFF,TGTGCCAGCAGCACAGACTGGAACAATGAGCAGTTCTTC
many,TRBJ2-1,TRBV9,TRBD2,CASRPGTSGGNEQFF,TGTGCCAGCAGGCCCGGGACTAGCGGCGGCAATGAGCAGTTCTTC
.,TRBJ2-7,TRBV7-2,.,CASSPSGGREQYF,TGTGCCAGCAGCCCCTCAGGGGGGAGGGAGCAGTACTTC